This TCR beta chain was captured by sequencing in a study of T cells after posttransplantation cyclophosphamide. General study findings and limits: Tissue-infiltrating T cells from skin or gut overlapped little with blood T cells. Recipient CMV seropositivity and CMV reactivation strongly tracked TRB clonality. Donor-recipient repertoire similarity was low at 1-2 months, rising over year one.

TCRdb's table, derived via immunoSEQ multiplex PCR, lists solely in-frame clones and lacks some. The data hold over 9,000 clones, with approximately 90% observed a single time. Concerning this clone itself: Its specificity is not known.

A marrow graft followed busulfan-fludarabine conditioning, with cyclophosphamide on days +3 and +4. The CDR3 extends over 17 amino acids. This chain joins TRBV21-1 and TRBJ2-1; the DNA was not compared with TRBD1, the D call given in the table. TRBV21-1 is given as a pseudogene. This TCR derives from a female patient between 30 and 40 years old who received an allogeneic stem cell transplant from an unrelated donor, was CMV-positive, and had no GVHD. Part of the T cell pool may stem from the graft donor. The sequenced sample was PBMCs, obtained after allogeneic stem cell transplant with posttransplant cyclophosphamide. The CDR3 DNA reads TGTGCCAGCAGCAAAGCGCAGGACAGATCCTACTACAATGAGCAGTTCTTC. This sequence encodes CASSKAQDRSYYNEQFF.